Below, 18 T cell receptor beta chains from the same sample are listed, as sequenced in a study of vaccination effects on CD4 cells after COVID-19. No antigens are known for them. Sequencing was performed with immunoSEQ multiplex PCR; in TCRdb, only in-frame clones are kept and a portion is missing. The sample holds approximately 11,000 clones; about 74% are singletons and the top ten take 20% to 25%. Antigen-specific CD4+ T cells were expanded with viral peptide pools in the ViraFEST assay before sequencing. The culture ran for approximately 10 days before CD4+ T cells were isolated. The input for sequencing was CD4+ T cells from PBMCs cultured with HCoV-229E spike peptides, taken before COVID-19 vaccination. The receptors shown here come from a human donor who received a COVID-19 vaccine.

This clone was found once. This rearrangement joins TRBV11-1 to TRBJ1-1; tentative D call: TRBD1 (6 bases). The germline gives CDR1 SGHAT, CDR2 FQDESV (reference sequence). V lost 7 bases and J 1 base, leaving 7 bases between the germline ends. The CDR3 is made up of 12 amino acids. The CDR3 nucleotides are TGTGCCAGCAAGGGGGGGAACACTGAAGCTTTCTTT. Translating it yields CASKGGNTEAFF.

This clone has only one observation. This chain joins TRBV30 and TRBJ1-4; unclear D gene. V was clipped by 0 bases and J by 6 bases, with 11 bases between them. This CDR3 spans 14 amino acids. In germline, CDR1 is GTSNPN, CDR2 SVGIG (reference sequence). The CDR3 here is CAWSVNPSYEKLFF. The CDR3 coding sequence is TGTGCCTGGAGTGTAAACCCCTCGTATGAAAAACTGTTTTTT.

V and J are TRBV7-2 and TRBJ1-2, with 10 bases aligning to TRBD1. Germline lookup yields CDR1 SGHTA and CDR2 FQGNSA. V trimming: 1 base; J trimming: 8 bases; junction bases outside the gene matches: 4. CDR3 length: 14 amino acids. This chain's CDR3 is CASSLGQGARGYTF. The CDR3 DNA reads TGTGCCAGCAGCTTAGGACAGGGGGCGAGGGGCTACACCTTC.

This clone was seen just once. The chain is built from TRBV10-3 and TRBJ2-3, with 7 bases fitting TRBD1. Looked up from germline, CDR1 is ENHRY and CDR2 is SYGVKD. The V segment lost 5 bases and the J segment 3 bases; nucleotides outside the gene matches: 5. CDR3 length: 14 residues. The CDR3 reads CAISRQGTTDTQYF. Here the CDR3 DNA reads TGTGCCATCAGTCGACAGGGTACTACAGATACGCAGTATTTT.

The rearrangement joins TRBV28 to TRBJ1-1; 7 nucleotides align to TRBD1. The CDR3 sequence is 22 residues long. The V segment lost 8 bases and the J segment 1 base; nucleotides outside the gene matches: 31. The germline gives CDR1 MDHEN, CDR2 SYDVKM. Here the CDR3 DNA reads TGTGCCAGCTCAGTTTATGATATCTATGGGACGGGACAGAGGAAGGAGAACACTGAAGCTTTCTTT. Its protein is CASSVYDIYGTGQRKENTEAFF.

V gene TRBV11-2 combines with J gene TRBJ2-7; D could derive from TRBD1 or TRBD2 (7 bases each). There are 13 residues in the CDR3. Germline V gene lookup returns CDR1 SGHAT and CDR2 FQNNGV. V was clipped by 3 bases and J by 5 bases, with 11 bases between them. CDR3 region: CASSLQGGHEQYF. The CDR3 DNA follows: TGTGCCAGCAGCTTGCAGGGGGGGCACGAGCAGTACTTC.

This chain joins TRBV20-1 and TRBJ2-6; unclear D gene. Between the trimmed V and J ends, which lost 3 bases and 5 bases, there was a span of 2 bases. The length of the CDR3 is 11 residues. CDR1 DFQATT and CDR2 SNEGSKA come from the germline V gene (reference sequence). The CDR3 sequence is CSASRANVLTF. The CDR3, as DNA: TGCAGTGCTAGTCGGGCCAACGTCCTGACTTTC.

V usage is TRBV11-2 and J usage is TRBJ1-1; maybe TRBD1 (6 bases). Per the germline V gene, CDR1 is SGHAT and CDR2 is FQNNGV. The V end was cut by 5 bases, the J end by 7 bases, with 20 bases between. The CDR3 runs to 15 residues. CDR3 loop: CASSLSLSGDLEAFF. The CDR3 bases are TGTGCCAGCAGCCTCAGTCTCTCAGGGGACCTTGAAGCTTTCTTT.

The rearrangement links TRBV30 to TRBJ1-2; D unclear. V lost 3 bases and J 8 bases, leaving 16 bases between the germline ends. Germline V CDR1 and CDR2: GTSNPN, SVGIG (reference sequence). The CDR3 has 13 residues. The CDR3 DNA reads as TGTGCCTGGAGGGTGACCGATTCCTCGGGCTACACCTTC. It codes for CAWRVTDSSGYTF.

The chain joins TRBV7-9 to TRBJ1-2; D is unresolved. Trimming pared 5 bases from V and 2 bases from J, leaving 3 bases between. Germline V gives CDR1 SEHNR, CDR2 FQNEAQ (reference sequence). The CDR3 loop spans 11 amino acids. The CDR3 loop reads CASSTNYGYTF. CDR3 coding DNA: TGTGCCAGCAGCACGAACTATGGCTACACCTTC.

This clone has just a few counts. The chain carries TRBV6-5 and TRBJ2-2; D might be TRBD1 (5 bases). CDR3 length: 14 residues. V lost 4 bases to trimming and J lost 3 bases, with 9 bases between them. CDR1 and CDR2 (germline): MNHEY, SVGAGI. The CDR3 DNA is TGTGCCAGCAGTTTCGACAGCTACACCGGGGAGCTGTTTTTT. It codes for CASSFDSYTGELFF.

The chain combines TRBV6-5 with TRBJ2-2; 8 nucleotides line up with TRBD2. The germline CDR1 and CDR2 sequences are MNHEY and SVGAGI. The CDR3 has 15 residues. After removal of 8 bases from V and 3 bases from J, the junction contained 8 bases not matched to a gene. CDR3 nucleotide sequence: TGTGCCAGCGTACCGGGGGGGTTGGACACCGGGGAGCTGTTTTTT. It is translated as CASVPGGLDTGELFF.

The chain links TRBV4-1 to TRBJ2-5; D may be TRBD2 (7 bases). V shed 2 bases and J shed 4 bases, with 20 bases lying between them. Germline V gene data show CDR1 as MGHRA and CDR2 as YSYEKL. CDR3 length equals 17 residues. CDR3 nucleotide sequence: TGCGCCAGCAGCCAAAGGGGGACTACCACTTGGGGAGAGACCCAGTACTTC. This sequence encodes CASSQRGTTTWGETQYF.

This clone was counted a single time. This chain joins TRBV19 and TRBJ2-2; 7 bases are shared with TRBD1. CDR1 LNHDA and CDR2 SQIVND come from the germline V gene (reference sequence). This CDR3 region has 15 residues. The junction had 5 bases not matched to a gene; V was cut back by 2 bases and J by 5 bases. This CDR3 is CASSIMAGGTGELFF. CDR3 in DNA: TGTGCCAGTAGTATAATGGCAGGGGGAACCGGGGAGCTGTTTTTT.

The V and J genes are TRBV19 and TRBJ1-2; 7 bases agree with TRBD1. The trim removed 7 bases at V and 5 bases at J, leaving 10 bases unmatched. This CDR3 region has 14 residues. Germline V lookup: CDR1 LNHDA, CDR2 SQIVND (reference sequence). CDR3 DNA sequence: TGTGCCAGTAAATCAAGGGACAGAGTTTATGGCTACACCTTC. Protein sequence: CASKSRDRVYGYTF.

A single count supports this clone. J is TRBJ1-2 and V is TRBV2; D is perhaps TRBD1 (6 bases). Trimming stripped 1 base from V and 7 bases from J, with 13 bases between. Germline-derived CDR1 and CDR2 are SNHLY and FYNNEI. This CDR3 region has 14 residues. The CDR3 protein is CASSEGGLGAGYTF. Written as DNA, the CDR3 is TGTGCCAGCAGTGAAGGGGGGCTGGGGGCTGGCTACACCTTC.

This chain uses TRBV7-6 with TRBJ2-5; perhaps TRBD2 as D (5 bases). The CDR3 runs 14 residues. The germline gives CDR1 SGHVS, CDR2 FNYEAQ. V was trimmed by 5 bases and J by 2 bases, leaving 12 bases between them. The CDR3: CASSPLTGQETQYF. The CDR3 bases are TGTGCCAGCAGCCCCCTGACGGGACAAGAGACCCAGTACTTC.

The V and J genes are TRBV27 and TRBJ1-1; unclear D gene. Germline values: CDR1 MNHEY, CDR2 SMNVEV (reference sequence). V lost 4 bases and J lost 10, with 19 bases in between. This CDR3 comprises 14 residues. The CDR3 DNA sequence: TGTGCCAGCAGTTCCCATGGACTATCGAGGGTAGCTTTCTTT. Encoded protein: CASSSHGLSRVAFF.